This T cell receptor beta chain was sequenced for a study of T-cell memory formation after mild COVID-19. Study findings and constraints: Contracting CD4+ clones were located mainly in CM and EM, and CD8+ clones in EMRA. Contracting clones from day 15 to 85 showed balanced CD4/CD8; later expanders favored CD4+.

Concerning this clonotype: The antigen remains unidentified.

CDR1 and CDR2 (germline): LNHDA, SQIVND (reference sequence). Trimming stripped 10 bases from V and 2 bases from J, with 15 bases between. The CDR3 covers 13 residues. TCRdb passed the 5' RACE reads through MiXCR, listing each CDR3 protein once. The sample lists around 300,000 distinct CDR3 sequences; roughly 13% were seen once. V usage is TRBV19 and J usage is TRBJ2-7, with a possible D match to TRBD1 (5 bases). This clonotype originated in a man between 18 and 29 years old who had mild COVID-19 (a few samples of this study predate the infection). Cell type and time point are not known. Sequencing input: PBMCs or a T cell subset sorted from them (not recorded which). The CDR3 loop reads CATADSYTYEQYF. The CDR3 region has the DNA TGTGCCACCGCCGACAGTTACACCTACGAGCAGTACTTC.